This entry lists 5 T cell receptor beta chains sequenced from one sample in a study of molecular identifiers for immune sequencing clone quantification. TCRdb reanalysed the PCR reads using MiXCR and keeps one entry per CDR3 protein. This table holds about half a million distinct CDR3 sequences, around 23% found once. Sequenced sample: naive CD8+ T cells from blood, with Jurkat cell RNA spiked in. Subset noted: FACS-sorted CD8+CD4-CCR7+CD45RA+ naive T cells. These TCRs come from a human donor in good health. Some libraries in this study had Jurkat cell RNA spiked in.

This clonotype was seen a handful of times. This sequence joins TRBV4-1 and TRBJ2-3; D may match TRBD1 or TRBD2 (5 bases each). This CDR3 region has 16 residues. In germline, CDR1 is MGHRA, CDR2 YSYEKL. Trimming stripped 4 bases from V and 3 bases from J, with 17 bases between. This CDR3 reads CASSLQARGETDTQYF. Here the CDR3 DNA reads TGCGCCAGCAGCCTCCAAGCAAGGGGAGAAACAGATACGCAGTATTTT.

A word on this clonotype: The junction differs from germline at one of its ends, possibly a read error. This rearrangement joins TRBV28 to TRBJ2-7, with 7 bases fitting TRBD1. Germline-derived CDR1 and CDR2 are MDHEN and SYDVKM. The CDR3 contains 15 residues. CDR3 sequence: CPSNLRGLRSYEQYF. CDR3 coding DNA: TGTCCCAGCAATTTAAGGGGGCTCCGCTCCTACGAGCAGTACTTC.

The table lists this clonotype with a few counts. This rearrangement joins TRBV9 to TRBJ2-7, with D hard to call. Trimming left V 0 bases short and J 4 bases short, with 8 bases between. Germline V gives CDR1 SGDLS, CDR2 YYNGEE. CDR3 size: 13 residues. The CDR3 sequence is CASSVGLGYEQYF. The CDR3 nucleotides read TGTGCCAGCAGCGTAGGTCTGGGGTACGAGCAGTACTTC.

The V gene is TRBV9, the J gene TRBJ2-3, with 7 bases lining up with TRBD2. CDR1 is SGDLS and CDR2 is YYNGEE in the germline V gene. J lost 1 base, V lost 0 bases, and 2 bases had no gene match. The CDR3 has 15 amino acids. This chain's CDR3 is CASSVGGGGTDTQYF. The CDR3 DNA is TGTGCCAGCAGCGTAGGGGGAGGGGGCACAGATACGCAGTATTTT.

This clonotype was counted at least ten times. The CDR3 DNA follows: TGTGCCAGCAGCTCCGAAGAAGAGACCCAGTACTTC. As protein: CASSSEEETQYF. The V call is TRBV6-6, the J call TRBJ2-5, with unresolved D. Trimming took 6 bases from V and 3 from J, leaving 8 bases between them. The germline gives CDR1 MNHNY, CDR2 SVGAGI (reference sequence). This CDR3 region has 12 residues.